This T cell receptor (beta chain) was retrieved from a study of vaccination and CD4 T cells after COVID-19. V was shortened by 0 bases and J by 0 bases, with 4 bases between the two germline ends. The CDR3 totals 14 residues. Remarks on this clonotype: Its antigen is not identified.

Cultured CD4+ T cell DNA underwent sequencing with the Oncomine TCR Beta short-read assay. Genomic DNA extraction was carried out from cultured CD4+ T cells. MiXCR, run by TCRdb on the PCR reads, gives a single entry per CDR3 protein. The sample yields 1,500 to 2,000 distinct CDR3 sequences, about half seen once. Study findings and constraints: Convalescent patients displayed spike mono-reactivity in 304 of 307 vaccine-specific clones. There was no significant change from around 19 to 38 median reactive clonotypes.

Treatment: approximately 9-day PBMC culture with coronavirus spike peptide pools or control peptides (ViraFEST assay). Cell culture was performed with roughly 2 million PBMCs per well in the presence of about 10 IU/ml IL-2 and 9.5 to 10 ug/ml peptide pools. The rearrangement joins TRBV12-3 or TRBV12-4 to TRBJ2-3, with D hard to call. The TCR comes from a human donor who had recovered from COVID-19. The sample consisted of CD4+ T cells from blood, cultured in vitro, taken after SARS-CoV-2 vaccination. This CDR3 reads CASSLAHSTDTQYF. As DNA, the CDR3 is TGTGCCAGCAGTTTAGCGCATAGCACAGATACGCAGTATTTT.